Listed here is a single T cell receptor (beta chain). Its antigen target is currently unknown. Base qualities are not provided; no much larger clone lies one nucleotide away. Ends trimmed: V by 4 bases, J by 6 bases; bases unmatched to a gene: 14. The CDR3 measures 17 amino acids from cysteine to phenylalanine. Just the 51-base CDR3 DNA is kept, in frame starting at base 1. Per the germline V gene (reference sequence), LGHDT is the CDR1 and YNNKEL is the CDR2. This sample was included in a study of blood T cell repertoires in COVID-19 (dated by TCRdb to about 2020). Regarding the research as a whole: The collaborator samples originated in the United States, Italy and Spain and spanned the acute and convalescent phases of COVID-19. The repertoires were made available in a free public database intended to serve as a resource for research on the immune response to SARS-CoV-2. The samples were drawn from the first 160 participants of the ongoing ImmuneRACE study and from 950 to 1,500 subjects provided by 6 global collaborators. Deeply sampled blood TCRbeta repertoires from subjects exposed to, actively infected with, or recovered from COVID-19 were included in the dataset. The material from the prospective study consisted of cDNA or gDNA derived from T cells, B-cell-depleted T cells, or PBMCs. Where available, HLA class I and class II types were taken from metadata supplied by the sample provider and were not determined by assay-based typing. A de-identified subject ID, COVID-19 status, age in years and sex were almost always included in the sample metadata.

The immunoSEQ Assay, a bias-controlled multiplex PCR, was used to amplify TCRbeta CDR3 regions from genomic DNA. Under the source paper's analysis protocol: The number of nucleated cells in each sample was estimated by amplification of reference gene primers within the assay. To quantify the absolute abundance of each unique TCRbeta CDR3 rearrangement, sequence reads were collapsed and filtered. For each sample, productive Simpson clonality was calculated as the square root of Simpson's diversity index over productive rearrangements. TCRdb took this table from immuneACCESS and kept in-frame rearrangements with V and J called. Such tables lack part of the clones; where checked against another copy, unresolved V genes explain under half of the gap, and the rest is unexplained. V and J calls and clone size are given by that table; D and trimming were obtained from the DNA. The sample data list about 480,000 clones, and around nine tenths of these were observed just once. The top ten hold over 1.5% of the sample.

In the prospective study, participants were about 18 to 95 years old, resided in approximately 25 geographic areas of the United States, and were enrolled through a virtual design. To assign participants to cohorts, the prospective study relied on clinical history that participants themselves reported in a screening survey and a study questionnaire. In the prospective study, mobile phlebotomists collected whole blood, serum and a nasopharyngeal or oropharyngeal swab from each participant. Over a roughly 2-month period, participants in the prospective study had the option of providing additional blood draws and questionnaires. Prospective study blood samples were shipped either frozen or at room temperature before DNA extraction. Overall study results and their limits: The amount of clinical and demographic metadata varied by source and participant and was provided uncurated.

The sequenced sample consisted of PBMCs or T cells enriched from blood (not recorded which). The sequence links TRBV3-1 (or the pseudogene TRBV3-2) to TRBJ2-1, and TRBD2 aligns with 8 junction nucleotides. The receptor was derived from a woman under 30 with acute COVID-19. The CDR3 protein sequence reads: CASSRDFTGLVPNEQFF. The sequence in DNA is TGTGCCAGCAGCCGTGACTTTACGGGACTAGTTCCCAATGAGCAGTTCTTC.